This TCR beta chain was recovered during a study of cytomegalovirus exposure and HLA in healthy donors. Overall study findings and caveats: Most TCR sequences proved rare, with some public TCRs found in many donors.

On this clone: Its target is not known.

Assay used: immunoSEQ multiplex PCR; TCRdb lists only in-frame clones, some missing. Of 95,000 to 150,000 clones detected, around 94% appear once; the ten largest clones hold around 1.2%. Trimming cost V 1 base and J 4 bases; bases outside gene matches: 3. Per the germline V gene, CDR1 is SGHTA and CDR2 is FQGNSA. The CDR3 runs 15 residues. The source is a young woman in good health and CMV-seronegative. The chain links TRBV7-2 to TRBJ2-7, with 11 bases aligning to TRBD2. Sequencing was done on a sample of PBMCs. This CDR3 is CASSLDGTSGYEQYF. For the CDR3, the DNA is TGTGCCAGCAGCTTAGATGGGACTAGCGGATACGAGCAGTACTTC.